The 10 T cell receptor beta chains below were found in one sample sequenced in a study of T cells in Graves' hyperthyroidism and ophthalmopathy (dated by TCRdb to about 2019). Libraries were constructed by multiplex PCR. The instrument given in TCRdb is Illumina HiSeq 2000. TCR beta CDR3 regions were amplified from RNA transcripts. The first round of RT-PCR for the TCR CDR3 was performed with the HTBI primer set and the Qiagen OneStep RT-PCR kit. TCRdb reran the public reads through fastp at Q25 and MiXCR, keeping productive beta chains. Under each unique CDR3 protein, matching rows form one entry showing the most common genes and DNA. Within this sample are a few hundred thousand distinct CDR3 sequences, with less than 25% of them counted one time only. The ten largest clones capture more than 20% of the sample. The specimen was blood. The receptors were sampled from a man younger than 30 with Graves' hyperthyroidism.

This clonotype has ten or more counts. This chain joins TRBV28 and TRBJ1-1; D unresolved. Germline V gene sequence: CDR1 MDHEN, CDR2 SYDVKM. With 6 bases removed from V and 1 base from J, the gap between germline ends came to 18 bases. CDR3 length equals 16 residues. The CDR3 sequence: CASSPGRDVGNTEAFF. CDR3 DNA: TGTGCCAGCAGCCCCGGTAGGGATGTAGGGAACACTGAAGCTTTCTTT.

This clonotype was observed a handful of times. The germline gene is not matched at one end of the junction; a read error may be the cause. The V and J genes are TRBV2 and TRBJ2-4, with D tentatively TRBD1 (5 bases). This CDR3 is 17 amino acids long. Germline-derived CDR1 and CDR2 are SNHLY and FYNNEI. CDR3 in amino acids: CASSALGSRRGKNIRYF. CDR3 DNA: TGTGCCAGCAGTGCATTAGGGTCTAGAAGGGGTAAAAACATTCGGTACTTC.

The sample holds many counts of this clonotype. The CDR3 DNA follows: TGTGCCAGCAGTTACTCGAATTCACTAGACATCCAAGAGACCCAGTACTTC. It yields the protein CASSYSNSLDIQETQYF. The chain is built from TRBV6-5 and TRBJ2-5, with D possibly being TRBD2 (5 bases). Per the germline V gene, CDR1 is MNHEY and CDR2 is SVGAGI. Trimming pared 0 bases from V and 1 base from J, leaving 15 bases between. The CDR3 runs to 17 residues.

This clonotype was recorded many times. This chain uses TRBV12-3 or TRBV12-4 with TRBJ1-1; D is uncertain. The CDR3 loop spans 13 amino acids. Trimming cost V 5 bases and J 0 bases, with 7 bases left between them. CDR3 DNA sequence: TGTGCCAGCAGTCCAAAGCTGAACACTGAAGCTTTCTTT. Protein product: CASSPKLNTEAFF.

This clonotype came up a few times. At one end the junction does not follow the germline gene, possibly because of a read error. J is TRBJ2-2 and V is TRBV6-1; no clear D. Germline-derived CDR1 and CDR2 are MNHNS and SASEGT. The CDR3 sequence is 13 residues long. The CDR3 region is CASCESITGELFF. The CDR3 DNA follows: TGTGCCAGCTGTGAGTCCATCACCGGGGAGCTGTTTTTT.

CDR3 sequence reads: CASRGLKRNTEAFF. CDR3 sequence (DNA): TGTGCCAGCAGAGGGTTAAAGAGGAACACTGAAGCTTTCTTT. The rearrangement links TRBV2 to TRBJ1-1; D is unresolved. V dropped 6 bases and J dropped 1 base, with 12 bases sitting between them. The CDR3 totals 14 residues. Germline V CDR1 and CDR2: SNHLY, FYNNEI.

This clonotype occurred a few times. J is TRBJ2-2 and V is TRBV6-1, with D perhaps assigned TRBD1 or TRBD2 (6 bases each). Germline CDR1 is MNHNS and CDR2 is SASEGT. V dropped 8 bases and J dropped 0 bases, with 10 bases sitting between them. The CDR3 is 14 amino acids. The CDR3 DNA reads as TGTGCCAGCGGGGGGCAAGCGAACACCGGGGAGCTGTTTTTT. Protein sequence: CASGGQANTGELFF.

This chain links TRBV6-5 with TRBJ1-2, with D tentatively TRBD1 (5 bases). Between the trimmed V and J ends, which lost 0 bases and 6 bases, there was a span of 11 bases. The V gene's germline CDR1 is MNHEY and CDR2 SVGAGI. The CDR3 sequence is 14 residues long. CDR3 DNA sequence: TGTGCCAGCAGTTACTCGACCGGGACGGATGGCTACACCTTC. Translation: CASSYSTGTDGYTF.

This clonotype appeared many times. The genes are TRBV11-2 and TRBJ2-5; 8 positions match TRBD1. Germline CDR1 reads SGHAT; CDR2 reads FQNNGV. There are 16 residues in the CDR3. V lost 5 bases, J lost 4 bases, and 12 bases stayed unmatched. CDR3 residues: CASSPQGGQLGETQYF. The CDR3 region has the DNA TGTGCCAGCAGCCCACAGGGGGGACAGCTTGGAGAGACCCAGTACTTC.

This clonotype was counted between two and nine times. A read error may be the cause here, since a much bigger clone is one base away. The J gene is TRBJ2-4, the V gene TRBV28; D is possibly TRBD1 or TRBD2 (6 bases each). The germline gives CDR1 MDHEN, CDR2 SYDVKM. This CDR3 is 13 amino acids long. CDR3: CASRRGATNIKYF. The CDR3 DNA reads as TGTGCCTCAAGGAGGGGGGCGACGAACATTAAGTACTTC.